This is a list of T cell receptor beta chains from one sample in a study of regulatory T cells in long-lasting Graves disease. TCRdb reprocessed the multiplex PCR reads via MiXCR and lists one record per CDR3 protein. The sample lists around 400,000 distinct CDR3 sequences; roughly a quarter were seen once. Sequenced here: peripheral blood mononuclear cells (PBMCs), sampled when the disease was refractory, from a patient treated with antithyroid drugs. These receptors were taken from a female donor with Graves disease. CDR3s include the opening cysteine and the closing phenylalanine or tryptophan. A D gene is named only where the DNA matches it firmly. Clone size appears in some rows only: once, few, many, or a class for an expanded clone.

D gene	V gene	J gene	clone size	CDR3 protein	CDR3 DNA
TRBD2	TRBV3-1	TRBJ2-7	few	CASRPGTSGSVEQYF	TGTGCCAGCAGACCCGGGACTAGCGGGAGTGTTGAGCAGTACTTC
NA	TRBV5-1	TRBJ2-7	many	CASSLGQANYEQYF	TGCGCCAGCAGCTTAGGGCAGGCTAACTACGAGCAGTACTTC
NA	TRBV5-1	TRBJ2-2	NA	CASSLDPGTGELFF	TGCGCCAGCAGCTTGGATCCCGGCACCGGGGAGCTGTTTTTT
NA	TRBV29-1	TRBJ1-1	few	CSVSRVDPEAFF	TGCAGCGTTTCACGGGTGGACCCTGAAGCTTTCTTT
NA	TRBV6-5	TRBJ1-4	few	CASSYDRREKLFF	TGTGCCAGCAGTTACGACCGCAGGGAAAAACTGTTTTTT
NA	TRBV19	TRBJ1-5	NA	CASSINVRNQPQHF	TGTGCCAGTAGTATAAACGTCCGCAATCAGCCCCAGCATTTT
TRBD1	TRBV15	TRBJ2-7	many	CATSRLRTGRDEQYF	TGTGCCACCAGCAGATTGCGGACAGGCCGGGACGAGCAGTACTTC
NA	TRBV6-4	TRBJ1-1	few	CASSDPKWNTEAFF	TGTGCCAGCAGTGACCCAAAGTGGAACACTGAAGCTTTCTTT
TRBD2	TRBV6-1	TRBJ2-7	few	CASSRPGGYEQYF	TGTGCCAGCAGTCGACCGGGGGGCTACGAGCAGTACTTC
NA	TRBV5-1	TRBJ1-1	NA	CASSSTTGGTEAFF	TGCGCCAGCAGCTCGACGACAGGAGGGACTGAAGCTTTCTTT
TRBD2	TRBV20-1	TRBJ2-5	many	CSAQEGGWETQYF	TGCAGTGCCCAAGAGGGAGGGTGGGAGACCCAGTACTTC
NA	TRBV29-1	TRBJ2-2	NA	CSVLGQGNTGELFF	TGCAGCGTCCTGGGGCAGGGGAACACCGGGGAGCTGTTTTTT
NA	TRBV20-1	TRBJ2-1	NA	CSARNPANEQFF	TGCAGTGCTAGAAACCCCGCCAATGAGCAGTTCTTC
NA	TRBV19	TRBJ1-5	NA	CASRQWTVHSNQPQHF	TGTGCCAGTAGACAATGGACAGTCCATAGCAATCAGCCCCAGCATTTT
TRBD2	TRBV6-6	TRBJ2-2	NA	CASSYSIHPRGGTGELFF	TGTGCCAGCAGTTACTCGATCCATCCGCGGGGGGGCACCGGGGAGCTGTTTTTT
TRBD2	TRBV3-1	TRBJ2-3	NA	CASSQEFGASGRATDTQYF	TGTGCCAGCAGCCAAGAGTTTGGGGCTAGCGGGAGGGCCACAGATACGCAGTATTTT
NA	TRBV6-5	TRBJ2-7	many	CASSYSGAGDDEQYF	TGTGCCAGCAGTTACTCCGGAGCCGGGGACGACGAGCAGTACTTC
NA	TRBV4-1	TRBJ2-2	few	CASSQEVWQGVGELFF	TGCGCCAGCAGCCAAGAGGTCTGGCAGGGCGTCGGGGAGCTGTTTTTT
TRBD2	TRBV12-3/TRBV12-4	TRBJ2-5	many	CASSLDREGNGETQYF	TGTGCCAGCAGTTTAGACCGGGAGGGCAATGGAGAGACCCAGTACTTC
NA	TRBV5-1	TRBJ2-7	NA	CASSPGHPLSYEQYF	TGCGCCAGCAGCCCGGGACACCCGCTCTCCTACGAGCAGTACTTC
TRBD1	TRBV7-3	TRBJ2-2	few	CASSLETGGLPGELFF	TGTGCCAGCAGCTTAGAGACAGGGGGCCTCCCCGGGGAGCTGTTTTTT
NA	TRBV7-8	TRBJ2-5	many	CASSLSVLTVETQYF	TGTGCCAGCAGCTTATCGGTCTTGACGGTGGAGACCCAGTACTTC
TRBD1	TRBV12-3/TRBV12-4	TRBJ2-5	many	CASTQDRGQTQYF	TGTGCCAGCACCCAAGACAGGGGGCAGACCCAGTACTTC
NA	TRBV28	TRBJ1-1	many	CASSFPKLKAFF	TGTGCCAGCAGTTTCCCGAAGCTTAAAGCTTTCTTT
TRBD1	TRBV5-1	TRBJ2-7	NA	CASSSGQASFYEQYF	TGCGCCAGCAGCTCGGGACAGGCTTCTTTCTACGAGCAGTACTTC
NA	TRBV12-3/TRBV12-4	TRBJ1-5	many	CASRPRTPDQPQHF	TGTGCCAGCAGACCTCGGACACCCGACCAGCCCCAGCATTTT
TRBD2	TRBV19	TRBJ2-7	few	CASSMTPLRAGVEEQYF	TGTGCCAGTAGTATGACCCCCCTGAGGGCGGGAGTGGAGGAGCAGTACTTC
NA	TRBV29-1	TRBJ1-2	few	CSVDSGANYGYTF	TGCAGCGTTGACTCGGGAGCTAACTATGGCTACACCTTC
NA	TRBV6-1	TRBJ1-1	many	CASSKGVPTEAFF	TGTGCCAGCAGTAAAGGGGTTCCCACTGAAGCTTTCTTT
NA	TRBV29-1	TRBJ2-5	many	CSVGGQGETQYF	TGCAGCGTTGGGGGTCAGGGAGAGACCCAGTACTTC
TRBD1	TRBV11-1	TRBJ2-7	few	CASSPSGTAWEQYF	TGTGCCAGCAGCCCTTCCGGGACAGCCTGGGAGCAGTACTTC
TRBD2	TRBV28	TRBJ2-7	NA	CASSRGRASYEQYF	TGTGCCAGCAGCCGAGGGAGGGCGTCCTACGAGCAGTACTTC
NA	TRBV2	TRBJ2-7	few	CASSGETGSSYEQYF	TGTGCCAGCAGTGGGGAGACAGGCAGCTCCTACGAGCAGTACTTC
NA	TRBV20-1	TRBJ2-1	few	CSAREITRGSGQFF	TGCAGTGCTAGGGAGATAACCCGGGGTAGTGGGCAGTTCTTC
NA	TRBV5-6	TRBJ1-1	many	CASSRGGSIEAFF	TGTGCCAGCAGCCGAGGGGGTAGTATAGAAGCTTTCTTT
TRBD2	TRBV2	TRBJ2-2	many	CASSGLAGRSTGELFF	TGTGCCAGCAGTGGACTAGCGGGGAGGAGCACCGGGGAGCTGTTTTTT
TRBD1	TRBV29-1	TRBJ2-7	NA	CSVGGSRDRVFAEQYF	TGCAGCGTTGGCGGAAGCCGGGACAGGGTATTCGCCGAGCAGTACTTC
TRBD1	TRBV2	TRBJ1-6	many	CASREDRGLNSPLHF	TGTGCCAGCAGGGAAGACAGGGGGTTAAATTCACCCCTCCACTTT
TRBD1	TRBV27	TRBJ2-7	NA	CASSFYTPAGTDKPYEQYF	TGTGCCAGCAGTTTCTATACCCCAGCCGGGACAGATAAGCCCTACGAGCAGTACTTC
NA	TRBV5-1	TRBJ1-2	few	CASSLEPGSYGYTF	TGCGCCAGCAGCTTGGAGCCAGGGAGCTATGGCTACACCTTC
NA	TRBV20-1	TRBJ1-2	few	CSALRTDYGYTF	TGCAGTGCTTTACGGACAGACTATGGCTACACCTTC
NA	TRBV30	TRBJ2-2	few	CAWSGGGELFF	TGTGCCTGGAGTGGGGGCGGGGAGCTGTTTTTT
NA	TRBV19	TRBJ2-2	few	CASSKQAGTHTGELFF	TGTGCCAGTAGTAAACAGGCGGGAACGCACACCGGGGAGCTGTTTTTT
NA	TRBV2	TRBJ2-1	many	CASSRAFSYNEQFF	TGTGCCAGCAGTCGTGCGTTCTCCTACAATGAGCAGTTCTTC
NA	TRBV7-2	TRBJ1-3	NA	CASSSTQRSGNTIYF	TGTGCCAGCAGTTCTACACAACGCTCTGGAAACACCATATATTTT
TRBD1	TRBV2	TRBJ1-2	many	CASSEQQGVGGYTF	TGTGCCAGCAGTGAGCAGCAGGGGGTCGGGGGCTACACCTTC
NA	TRBV20-1	TRBJ2-7	many	CSAPGTNYEQYF	TGCAGTGCCCCCGGGACAAACTACGAGCAGTACTTC
TRBD1	TRBV12-3/TRBV12-4	TRBJ2-7	many	CASSFQTGGTYEQYF	TGTGCCAGCAGCTTCCAGACAGGGGGCACCTACGAGCAGTACTTC
NA	TRBV28	TRBJ2-3	NA	CASSLKVFRTDTQYF	TGTGCCAGCAGTTTAAAGGTTTTCCGCACAGATACGCAGTATTTT
TRBD1	TRBV18	TRBJ1-6	NA	CASSLKSEWGQPNSPLHF	TGTGCCAGCTCACTCAAATCCGAGTGGGGACAGCCCAATTCACCCCTCCACTTT
TRBD2	TRBV12-3/TRBV12-4	TRBJ2-7	NA	CASSPPGLESEQYF	TGTGCCAGCAGTCCGCCGGGACTAGAATCCGAGCAGTACTTC
TRBD2	TRBV4-3	TRBJ2-7	NA	CASSQDWTSRTYEQYF	TGCGCCAGCAGCCAAGATTGGACTAGCCGGACCTACGAGCAGTACTTC